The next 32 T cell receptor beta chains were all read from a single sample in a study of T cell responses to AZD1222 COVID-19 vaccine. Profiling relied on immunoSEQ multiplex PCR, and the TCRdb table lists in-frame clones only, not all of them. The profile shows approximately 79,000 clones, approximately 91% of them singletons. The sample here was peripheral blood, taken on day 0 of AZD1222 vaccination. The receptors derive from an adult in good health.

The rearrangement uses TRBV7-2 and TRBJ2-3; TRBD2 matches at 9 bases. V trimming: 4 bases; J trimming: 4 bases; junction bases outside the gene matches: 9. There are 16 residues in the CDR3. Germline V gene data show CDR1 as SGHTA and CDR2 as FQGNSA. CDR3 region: CASSSRRAGGSDTQYF. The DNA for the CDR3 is TGTGCCAGCAGCTCCCGTAGAGCGGGAGGATCAGATACGCAGTATTTT.

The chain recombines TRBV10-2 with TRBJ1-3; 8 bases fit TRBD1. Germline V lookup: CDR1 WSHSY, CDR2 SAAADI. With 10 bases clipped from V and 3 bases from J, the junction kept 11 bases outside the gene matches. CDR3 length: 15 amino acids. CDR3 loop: CATTDRAMGGNTIYF. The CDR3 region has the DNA TGCGCCACAACGGACAGGGCAATGGGTGGAAACACCATATATTTT.

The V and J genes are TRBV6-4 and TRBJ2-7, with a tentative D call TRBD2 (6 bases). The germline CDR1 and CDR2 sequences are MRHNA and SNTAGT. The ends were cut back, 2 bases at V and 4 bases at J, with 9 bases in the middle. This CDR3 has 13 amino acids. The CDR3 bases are TGTGCCAGCAGTGACCCAGGACTATACGAGCAGTACGTC. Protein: CASSDPGLYEQYV.

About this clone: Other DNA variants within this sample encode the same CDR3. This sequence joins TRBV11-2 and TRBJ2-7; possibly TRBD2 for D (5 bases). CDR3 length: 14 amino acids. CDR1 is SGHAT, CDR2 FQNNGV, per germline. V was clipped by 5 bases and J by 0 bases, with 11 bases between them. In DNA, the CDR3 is TGTGCCAGCAGCCCACCCAGCGGCTCCTACGAGCAGTACTTC. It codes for CASSPPSGSYEQYF.

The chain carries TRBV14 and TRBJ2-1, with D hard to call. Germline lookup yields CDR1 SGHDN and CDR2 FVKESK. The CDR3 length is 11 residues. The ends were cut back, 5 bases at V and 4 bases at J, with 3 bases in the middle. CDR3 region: CASSGYNEQFF. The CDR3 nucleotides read TGTGCCAGCAGCGGGTACAATGAGCAGTTCTTC.

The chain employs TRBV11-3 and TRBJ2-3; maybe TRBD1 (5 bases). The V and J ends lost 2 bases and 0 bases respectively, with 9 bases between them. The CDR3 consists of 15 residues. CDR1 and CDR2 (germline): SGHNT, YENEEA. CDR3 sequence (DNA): TGTGCCAGCAGCTTAAGGGGCGGTAGCACAGATACGCAGTATTTT. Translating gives CASSLRGGSTDTQYF.

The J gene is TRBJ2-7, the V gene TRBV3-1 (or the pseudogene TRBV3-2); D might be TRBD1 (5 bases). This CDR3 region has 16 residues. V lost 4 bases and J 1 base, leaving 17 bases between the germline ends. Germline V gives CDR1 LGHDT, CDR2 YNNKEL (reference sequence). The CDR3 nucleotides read TGTGCCAGCAGCCCCAGGGCCACTGCACTTTCCTACGAGCAGTACTTC. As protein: CASSPRATALSYEQYF.

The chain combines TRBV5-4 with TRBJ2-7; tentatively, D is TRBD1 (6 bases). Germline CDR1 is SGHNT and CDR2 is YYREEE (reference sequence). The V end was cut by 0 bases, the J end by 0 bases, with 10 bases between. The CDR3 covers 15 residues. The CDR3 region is CASSLGQGPSYEQYV. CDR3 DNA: TGTGCCAGCAGCTTGGGGCAGGGGCCCTCCTACGAGCAGTACGTC.

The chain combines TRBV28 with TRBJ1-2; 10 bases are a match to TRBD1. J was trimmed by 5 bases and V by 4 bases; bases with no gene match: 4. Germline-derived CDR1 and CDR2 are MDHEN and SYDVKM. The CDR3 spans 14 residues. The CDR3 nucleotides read TGTGCCAGCAGTTCGGGACAGGGGTGGTATGGCTACACCTTC. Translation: CASSSGQGWYGYTF.

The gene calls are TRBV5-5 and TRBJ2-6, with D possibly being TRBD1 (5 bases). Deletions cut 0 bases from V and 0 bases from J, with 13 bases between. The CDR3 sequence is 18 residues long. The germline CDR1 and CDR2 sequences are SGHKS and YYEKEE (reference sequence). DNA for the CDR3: TGTGCCAGCAGCTTGGCAGGGTGGGGTGGCTCTGGGGCCAACGTCCTGACTTTC. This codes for CASSLAGWGGSGANVLTF.

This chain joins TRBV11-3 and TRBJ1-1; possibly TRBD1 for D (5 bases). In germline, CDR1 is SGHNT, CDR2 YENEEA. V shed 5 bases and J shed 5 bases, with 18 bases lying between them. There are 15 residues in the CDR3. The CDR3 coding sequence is TGTGCCAGCAGCCCCACCGGTGGGGGTATAACTGAAGCTTTCTTT. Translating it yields CASSPTGGGITEAFF.

The CDR3 bases are TGTGCCAGCAGTTTTATGGCCCGGGGGGAGCTGTTTTTT. It codes for CASSFMARGELFF. The chain recombines TRBV27 with TRBJ2-2; D is undetermined. Germline V gene lookup returns CDR1 MNHEY and CDR2 SMNVEV (reference sequence). V lost 3 bases, J lost 8 bases, and 10 bases lay in between. The CDR3 totals 13 residues.

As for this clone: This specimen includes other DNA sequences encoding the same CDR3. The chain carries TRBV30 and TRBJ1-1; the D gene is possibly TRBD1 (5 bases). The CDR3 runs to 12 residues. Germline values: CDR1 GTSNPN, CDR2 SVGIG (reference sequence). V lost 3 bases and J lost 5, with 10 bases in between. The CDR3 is CAWSQGWTEAFF. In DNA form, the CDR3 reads TGTGCCTGGAGCCAGGGATGGACTGAAGCTTTCTTT.

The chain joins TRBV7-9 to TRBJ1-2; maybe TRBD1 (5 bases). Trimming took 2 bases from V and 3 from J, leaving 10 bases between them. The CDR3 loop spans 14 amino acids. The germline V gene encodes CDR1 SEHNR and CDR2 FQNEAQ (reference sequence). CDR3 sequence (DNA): TGTGCCAGCAGCTTAATGGAAGGGGACTATGGCTACACCTTC. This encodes CASSLMEGDYGYTF.

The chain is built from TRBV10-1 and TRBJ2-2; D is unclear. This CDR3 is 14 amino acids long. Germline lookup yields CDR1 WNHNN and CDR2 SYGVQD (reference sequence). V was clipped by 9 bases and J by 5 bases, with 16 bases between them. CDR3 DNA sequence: TGCGCCAGTAGACCTCAAGGAAGTACCGGGGAGCTGTTTTTT. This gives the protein CASRPQGSTGELFF.

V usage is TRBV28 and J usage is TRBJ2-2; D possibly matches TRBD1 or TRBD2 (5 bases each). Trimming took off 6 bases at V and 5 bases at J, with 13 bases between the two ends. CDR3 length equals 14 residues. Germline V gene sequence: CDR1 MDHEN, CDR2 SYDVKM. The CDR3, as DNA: TGTGCCAGCAGCCATGGGACCCGAACCGGGGAGCTGTTTTTT. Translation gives CASSHGTRTGELFF. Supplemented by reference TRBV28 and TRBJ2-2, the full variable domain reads DVKVTQSSRYLVKRTGEKVFLECVQDMDHENMFWYRQDPGLGLRLIYFSYDVKMKEKGDIPEGYSVSREKKERFSLILESASTNQTSMYLCASSHGTRTGELFFGEGSRLTVL.

CDR3 nucleotides: TGTGCCAGCAGTGAATGGTTTTCCCACGAGCAGTACGTC. Protein product: CASSEWFSHEQYV. V gene TRBV2 combines with J gene TRBJ2-7; D gene uncertain. The CDR3 covers 13 residues. In germline, CDR1 is SNHLY, CDR2 FYNNEI. V lost 2 bases and J 5 bases, leaving 10 bases between the germline ends.

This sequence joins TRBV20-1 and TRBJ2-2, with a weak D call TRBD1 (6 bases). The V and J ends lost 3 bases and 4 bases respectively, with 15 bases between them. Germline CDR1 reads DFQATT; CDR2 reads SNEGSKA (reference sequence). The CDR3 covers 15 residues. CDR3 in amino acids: CSASSPQGRTGELFF. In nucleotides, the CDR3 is TGCAGTGCTAGTTCCCCACAGGGTCGCACCGGGGAGCTGTTTTTT.

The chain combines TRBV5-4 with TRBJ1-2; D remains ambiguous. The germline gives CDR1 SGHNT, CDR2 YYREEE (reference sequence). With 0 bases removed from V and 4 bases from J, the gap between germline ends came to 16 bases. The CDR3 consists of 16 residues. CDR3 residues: CASSLGAANEGYGYTF. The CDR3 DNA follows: TGTGCCAGCAGCTTGGGCGCGGCTAATGAGGGCTATGGCTACACCTTC.

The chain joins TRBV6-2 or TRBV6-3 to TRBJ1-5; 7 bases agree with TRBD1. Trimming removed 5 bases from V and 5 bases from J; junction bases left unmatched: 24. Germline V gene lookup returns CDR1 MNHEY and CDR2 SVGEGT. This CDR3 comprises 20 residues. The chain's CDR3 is CASSGVGSLRTGGFYQPQHF. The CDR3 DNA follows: TGTGCCAGCAGTGGGGTAGGGAGCCTTAGGACAGGAGGCTTCTATCAGCCCCAGCATTTT.

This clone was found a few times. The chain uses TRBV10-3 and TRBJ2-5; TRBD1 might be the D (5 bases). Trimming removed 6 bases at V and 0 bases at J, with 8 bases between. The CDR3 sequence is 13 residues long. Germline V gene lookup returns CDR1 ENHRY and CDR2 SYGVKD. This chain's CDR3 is CAISRTNQETQYF. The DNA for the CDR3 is TGTGCCATCAGCCGGACAAACCAAGAGACCCAGTACTTC.

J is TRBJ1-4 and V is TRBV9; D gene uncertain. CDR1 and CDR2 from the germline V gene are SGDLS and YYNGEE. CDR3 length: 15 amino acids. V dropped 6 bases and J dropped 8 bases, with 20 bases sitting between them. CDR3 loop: CASNLDGSLGEKLFF. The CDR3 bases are TGTGCCAGCAACCTAGATGGAAGTCTTGGCGAAAAACTGTTTTTT.

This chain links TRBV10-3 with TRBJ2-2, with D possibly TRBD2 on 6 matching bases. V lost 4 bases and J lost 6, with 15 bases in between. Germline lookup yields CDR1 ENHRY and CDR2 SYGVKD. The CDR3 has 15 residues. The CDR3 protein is CAISGPREFAGELFF. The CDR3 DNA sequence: TGTGCCATCAGTGGGCCACGGGAGTTCGCCGGGGAGCTGTTTTTT.

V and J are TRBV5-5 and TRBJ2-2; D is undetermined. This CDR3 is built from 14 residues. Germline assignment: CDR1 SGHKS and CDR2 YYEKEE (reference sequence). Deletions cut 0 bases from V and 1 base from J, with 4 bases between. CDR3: CASSLAQNTGELFF. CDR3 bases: TGTGCCAGCAGCTTGGCCCAGAACACCGGGGAGCTGTTTTTT.

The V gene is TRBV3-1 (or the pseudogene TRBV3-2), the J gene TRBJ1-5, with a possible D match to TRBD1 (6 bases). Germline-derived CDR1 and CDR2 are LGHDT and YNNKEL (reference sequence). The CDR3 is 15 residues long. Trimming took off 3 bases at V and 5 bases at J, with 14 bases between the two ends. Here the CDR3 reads CASSQSSGVDQPQHF. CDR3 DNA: TGTGCCAGCAGCCAGTCGTCAGGGGTGGATCAGCCCCAGCATTTT.

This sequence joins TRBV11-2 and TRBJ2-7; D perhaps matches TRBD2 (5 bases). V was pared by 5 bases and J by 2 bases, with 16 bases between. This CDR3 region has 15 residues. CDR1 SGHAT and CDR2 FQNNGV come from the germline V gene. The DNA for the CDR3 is TGTGCCAGCAGCCTTTTAGCGTTCAGAGCCTACGAGCAGTACTTC. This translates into CASSLLAFRAYEQYF. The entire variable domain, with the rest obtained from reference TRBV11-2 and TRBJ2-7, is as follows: EAGVAQSPRYKIIEKRQSVAFWCNPISGHATLYWYQQILGQGPKLLIQFQNNGVVDDSQLPKDRFSAERLKGVDSTLKIQPAKLEDSAVYLCASSLLAFRAYEQYFGPGTRLTVT.

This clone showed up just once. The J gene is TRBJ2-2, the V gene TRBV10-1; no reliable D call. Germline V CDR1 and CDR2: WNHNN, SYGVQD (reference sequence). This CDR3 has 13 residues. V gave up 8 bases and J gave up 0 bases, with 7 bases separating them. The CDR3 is CASLDTNTGELFF. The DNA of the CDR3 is TGCGCCAGCCTAGACACGAACACCGGGGAGCTGTTTTTT.

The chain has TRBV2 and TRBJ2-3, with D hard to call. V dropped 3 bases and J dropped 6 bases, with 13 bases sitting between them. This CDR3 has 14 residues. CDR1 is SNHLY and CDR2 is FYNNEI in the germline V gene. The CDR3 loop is CASSDLISTDTQYF. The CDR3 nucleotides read TGTGCCAGCAGTGATCTAATCTCAACCGATACGCAGTATTTT.

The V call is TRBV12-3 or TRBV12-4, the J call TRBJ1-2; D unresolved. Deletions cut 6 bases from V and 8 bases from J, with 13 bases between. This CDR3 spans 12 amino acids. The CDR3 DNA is TGTGCCAGCAGCCTATTCCTTGGGGGCTACACCTTC. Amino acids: CASSLFLGGYTF.

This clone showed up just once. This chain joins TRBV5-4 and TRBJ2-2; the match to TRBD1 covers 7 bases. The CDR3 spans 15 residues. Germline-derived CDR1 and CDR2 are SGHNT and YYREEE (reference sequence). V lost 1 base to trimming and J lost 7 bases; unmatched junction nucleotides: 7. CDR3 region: CASSLKQGLVGELFF. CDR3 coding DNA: TGTGCCAGCAGCTTGAAACAGGGGTTAGTCGGGGAGCTGTTTTTT.

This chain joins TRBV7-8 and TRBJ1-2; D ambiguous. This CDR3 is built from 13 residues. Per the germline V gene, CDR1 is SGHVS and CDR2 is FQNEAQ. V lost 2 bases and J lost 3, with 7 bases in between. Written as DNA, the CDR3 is TGTGCCAGCAGCTTAATTTCCGACTATGGCTACACCTTC. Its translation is CASSLISDYGYTF.

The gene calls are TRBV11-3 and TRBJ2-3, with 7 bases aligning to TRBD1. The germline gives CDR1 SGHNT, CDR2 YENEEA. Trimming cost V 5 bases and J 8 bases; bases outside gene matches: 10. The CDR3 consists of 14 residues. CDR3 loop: CASSPTGVWATQYF. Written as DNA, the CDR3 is TGTGCCAGCAGCCCCACAGGGGTTTGGGCTACGCAGTATTTT.